The next 30 T cell receptor beta chains were all read from a single sample in a study of cytomegalovirus exposure and HLA in healthy donors. 13 Jbeta primers and 60 Vbeta primers were used for the PCR. Repertoires were generated with immunoSEQ multiplex PCR, while TCRdb's copy carries only in-frame clones and drops some. This sample yields about 160,000 clones, of which 75% to 90% are seen a single time; 1% belongs to the top ten. The sample was PBMCs. Receptors were obtained from a boy aged 2 to 10 in good health and CMV-seronegative.

This CDR3 reads CAIRAGGTGGPYQETQYF. In nucleotides, the CDR3 is TGTGCCATCAGGGCCGGTGGGACAGGGGGTCCGTACCAAGAGACCCAGTACTTC. This sequence joins TRBV10-3 and TRBJ2-5; 11 bases are a match to TRBD1. Losses at the gene ends were 6 bases for V and 0 bases for J; bases not matched to a gene: 12. The CDR3 is made up of 18 amino acids. Germline-derived CDR1 and CDR2 are ENHRY and SYGVKD.

V and J are TRBV4-1 and TRBJ2-1; possible D gene TRBD2, 6 bases. This CDR3 comprises 15 residues. Germline-derived CDR1 and CDR2 are MGHRA and YSYEKL. The germline V and J ends were trimmed by 4 bases and 6 bases, with 16 bases remaining between them. In DNA form, the CDR3 reads TGCGCCAGCAGCCCTACGCAATCCGGGGGCAATGAGCAGTTCTTC. Its translation is CASSPTQSGGNEQFF.

The genes are TRBV5-4 and TRBJ2-2; 8 nucleotides agree with TRBD1. The V gene end was trimmed by 3 bases and the J gene end by 2 bases; junction bases not matched to a gene: 6. The CDR3 has 16 residues. CDR1 SGHNT and CDR2 YYREEE come from the germline V gene (reference sequence). The CDR3 region has the DNA TGTGCCAGCAGCTCTTGGACAGGGATCAACACCGGGGAGCTGTTTTTT. Its protein product is CASSSWTGINTGELFF.

This chain connects TRBV6-5 to TRBJ1-1; D perhaps matches TRBD1 (6 bases). V lost 5 bases and J lost 6, with 16 bases in between. The germline gives CDR1 MNHEY, CDR2 SVGAGI. CDR3 size: 14 residues. The CDR3 here is CASSGEGRGAEAFF. The CDR3 bases are TGTGCCAGCAGTGGGGAGGGGAGGGGGGCTGAAGCTTTCTTT.

The table lists this clone with a few counts. The CDR3: CASSWVGVYEQYF. Written as DNA, the CDR3 is TGTGCCAGCAGTTGGGTAGGGGTCTACGAGCAGTACTTC. The rearrangement uses TRBV28 and TRBJ2-7, with TRBD1 as a possible D gene (5 bases). Looked up from germline, CDR1 is MDHEN and CDR2 is SYDVKM. The CDR3 spans 13 residues. V shed 4 bases and J shed 3 bases, with 10 bases lying between them.

V gene TRBV6-1 combines with J gene TRBJ2-1, with D perhaps matching TRBD2 (6 bases). This CDR3 is 17 amino acids long. CDR1 and CDR2 from the germline V gene are MNHNS and SASEGT. V dropped 0 bases and J dropped 6 bases, with 18 bases sitting between them. The CDR3 sequence is CASSEAGTSIRLNEQFF. DNA for the CDR3: TGTGCCAGCAGTGAAGCGGGGACTTCAATCCGCCTCAATGAGCAGTTCTTC.

The chain joins TRBV30 to TRBJ2-3, with D tentatively TRBD1 (6 bases). V gave up 4 bases and J gave up 2 bases, with 10 bases separating them. The length of the CDR3 is 13 residues. In germline, CDR1 is GTSNPN, CDR2 SVGIG (reference sequence). The DNA of the CDR3 is TGTGCCTGGATGACAGGAAACACAGATACGCAGTATTTT. Its translation is CAWMTGNTDTQYF.

V and J are TRBV10-1 and TRBJ2-1; D perhaps matches TRBD2 (7 bases). CDR1 WNHNN and CDR2 SYGVQD come from the germline V gene (reference sequence). The V end was cut by 8 bases, the J end by 5 bases, with 10 bases between. This CDR3 is 12 amino acids long. The CDR3 DNA reads TGCGCCAGCCGAGGGGGGGACAATGAGCAGTTCTTC. This codes for CASRGGDNEQFF.

The chain uses TRBV5-1 and TRBJ2-2; TRBD1 matches at 9 bases. Germline V lookup: CDR1 SGHRS, CDR2 YFSETQ. The CDR3 sequence is 16 residues long. With V trimmed by 3 bases and J by 1 base, 4 bases remained unmatched. The CDR3 DNA reads TGCGCCAGCAGCTCCCGACAGGGGGGGAACACCGGGGAGCTGTTTTTT. Its protein product is CASSSRQGGNTGELFF.

The chain joins TRBV5-1 to TRBJ1-2; 9 bases agree with TRBD1. The CDR3 sequence is 17 residues long. The trim removed 3 bases at V and 8 bases at J, leaving 17 bases unmatched. CDR1 and CDR2 from the germline V gene are SGHRS and YFSETQ. The CDR3 loop is CASSSIVPGQGRGGYTF. In DNA form, the CDR3 reads TGCGCCAGCAGCTCCATTGTCCCGGGACAGGGAAGAGGAGGCTACACCTTC.

The CDR3, as DNA: TGTGCCAGCAGTACTAGCGGCTACGAGCAGTACTTC. Translation gives CASSTSGYEQYF. The chain employs TRBV27 and TRBJ2-7, with 8 nucleotides matching TRBD2. The CDR3 is made up of 12 amino acids. The junction had 0 bases not matched to a gene; V was cut back by 5 bases and J by 3 bases. CDR1 is MNHEY and CDR2 is SMNVEV in the germline V gene (reference sequence).

The chain carries TRBV18 and TRBJ2-7, with TRBD1 matching over 7 bases. J lost 7 bases, V lost 4 bases, and 19 bases had no gene match. Germline V gives CDR1 KGHSH, CDR2 LQKENI. This CDR3 is built from 17 residues. CDR3 in DNA: TGTGCCAGCTCACAGAACCCCGGGACAGACTCGTTACGAGAGCAGTACTTC. It encodes CASSQNPGTDSLREQYF.

This clone has a handful of counts. The gene calls are TRBV19 and TRBJ2-5; D might be TRBD1 (6 bases). V was shortened by 5 bases and J by 2 bases, with 12 bases between the two germline ends. The CDR3 is made up of 14 amino acids. Germline loops: CDR1 LNHDA, CDR2 SQIVND (reference sequence). The CDR3 bases are TGTGCCAGTAGTTCAGGGGAGTTACAAGAGACCCAGTACTTC. Protein sequence: CASSSGELQETQYF.

The V gene is TRBV30, the J gene TRBJ1-1; a weak D match, TRBD1 (5 bases). This CDR3 contains 12 residues. Germline V gene lookup returns CDR1 GTSNPN and CDR2 SVGIG (reference sequence). V was pared by 8 bases and J by 0 bases, with 10 bases between. CDR3 loop: CARGDLNTEAFF. The CDR3 DNA follows: TGTGCCCGGGGGGACCTGAACACTGAAGCTTTCTTT.

The rearrangement links TRBV18 to TRBJ2-1, with D possibly TRBD2 on 5 matching bases. Looked up from germline, CDR1 is KGHSH and CDR2 is LQKENI. This CDR3 comprises 16 residues. Trimming pared 4 bases from V and 7 bases from J, leaving 20 bases between. CDR3 nucleotides: TGTGCCAGCTCACTGGAGCAAGCGGCGGTCCGGAATGAGCAGTTCTTC. Its translation: CASSLEQAAVRNEQFF. Using reference TRBV18 and TRBJ2-1 for the parts outside the CDR3, the full variable domain is NAGVMQNPRHLVRRRGQEARLRCSPMKGHSHVYWYRQLPEEGLKFMVYLQKENIIDESGMPKERFSAEFPKEGPSILRIQQVVRGDSAAYFCASSLEQAAVRNEQFFGPGTRLTVL.

The count of this clone is one. Here the CDR3 DNA reads TGCAGCGTCCCCCGGGGACAGACCTACGAGCAGTACTTC. Its protein is CSVPRGQTYEQYF. The chain joins TRBV29-1 to TRBJ2-7; 7 bases fit TRBD1. The CDR3 consists of 13 residues. Germline V CDR1 and CDR2: SQVTM, ANQGSEA. V shed 6 bases and J 2 bases; nucleotides not matched to a gene: 7.

The V gene is TRBV30, the J gene TRBJ1-1; tentatively, D is TRBD1 (5 bases). Germline-derived CDR1 and CDR2 are GTSNPN and SVGIG (reference sequence). The CDR3 extends over 12 amino acids. Trimming removed 3 bases at V and 3 bases at J, with 8 bases between. CDR3 coding DNA: TGTGCCTGGAGGACAGAATACACTGAAGCTTTCTTT. This gives the protein CAWRTEYTEAFF.

V is TRBV29-1 and J is TRBJ1-2; D is ambiguous. V lost 8 bases, J lost 4 bases, and 11 bases lay in between. The CDR3 consists of 11 residues. CDR1 and CDR2 (germline): SQVTM, ANQGSEA. For the CDR3, the DNA is TGCAGCTTTCGTCGAGGCTATGGCTACACCTTC. Its translation is CSFRRGYGYTF.

The V call is TRBV28, the J call TRBJ2-2; 10 bases are a match to TRBD2. This CDR3 has 15 residues. Germline CDR1 MDHEN, CDR2 SYDVKM. The trim removed 7 bases at V and 5 bases at J, leaving 7 bases unmatched. The CDR3: CASTPGTSVTGELFF. In DNA, the CDR3 is TGTGCCAGCACTCCCGGGACTAGCGTAACCGGGGAGCTGTTTTTT.

The chain has TRBV5-8 and TRBJ1-2; D gene unclear. CDR1 is SGHTS and CDR2 is YDEGEE in the germline V gene. The V end was cut by 2 bases, the J end by 6 bases, with 14 bases between. The CDR3 has 14 amino acids. The CDR3 DNA follows: TGTGCCAGCAGCTTCGACGGGAGAGACAATGGCTACACCTTC. This encodes CASSFDGRDNGYTF.

V and J are TRBV9 and TRBJ2-2, with TRBD2 matching 8 bases. The CDR3 length is 19 residues. Losses at the gene ends were 2 bases for V and 0 bases for J; bases not matched to a gene: 12. Germline CDR1 SGDLS, CDR2 YYNGEE. This CDR3 reads CASSVGGRHGLANTGELFF. Here the CDR3 DNA reads TGTGCCAGCAGCGTGGGCGGGAGGCATGGACTCGCGAACACCGGGGAGCTGTTTTTT.

The rearrangement uses TRBV21-1 and TRBJ2-1; the table's D call, TRBD1, has no DNA check behind it. TRBV21-1 corresponds to a pseudogene. This CDR3 is 14 amino acids long. CDR3 residues: CASSKPDTHNEQFF. The CDR3 nucleotides are TGTGCCAGCAGCAAACCGGACACACACAATGAGCAGTTCTTC.

The chain couples TRBV4-2 to TRBJ2-5, with 8 bases that match TRBD2. Germline V lookup: CDR1 LGHNA, CDR2 YNFKEQ. V shed 0 bases, J shed 1 base, and the junction held 1 base outside the gene matches. The CDR3 has 15 amino acids. The CDR3 loop is CASSQDREGQETQYF. CDR3 nucleotide sequence: TGTGCCAGCAGCCAAGATCGGGAGGGCCAAGAGACCCAGTACTTC.

The gene calls are TRBV2 and TRBJ2-7; weak D call: TRBD2 (7 bases). Germline V gene data show CDR1 as SNHLY and CDR2 as FYNNEI. V was trimmed by 4 bases and J by 0 bases, leaving 25 bases between them. The CDR3 length is 19 residues. CDR3 DNA: TGTGCCAGCAGTGGTTCTACTAGCGCATTAGGGGGAAGCTCCTACGAGCAGTACTTC. It yields the protein CASSGSTSALGGSSYEQYF.

This clone has just one count. The rearrangement links TRBV28 to TRBJ1-1; TRBD1 might be the D (5 bases). This CDR3 has 12 residues. Looked up from germline, CDR1 is MDHEN and CDR2 is SYDVKM. The germline V and J ends were trimmed by 3 bases and 5 bases, with 7 bases remaining between them. CDR3 sequence: CASSLEGTEAFF. CDR3 nucleotides: TGTGCCAGCAGTTTGGAGGGGACTGAAGCTTTCTTT.

This CDR3 reads CASSSTGSGELFF. The CDR3 DNA reads as TGTGCCAGCTCATCGACAGGGTCCGGGGAGCTGTTTTTT. The V and J genes are TRBV18 and TRBJ2-2; 7 nucleotides agree with TRBD1. Germline values: CDR1 KGHSH, CDR2 LQKENI. The V segment lost 5 bases and the J segment 6 bases; nucleotides outside the gene matches: 3. This CDR3 contains 13 residues.

The rearrangement uses TRBV9 and TRBJ2-6; D is uncertain. The germline V gene encodes CDR1 SGDLS and CDR2 YYNGEE. This CDR3 is built from 14 residues. The germline V and J ends were trimmed by 3 bases and 0 bases, with 4 bases remaining between them. The CDR3 loop reads CASSGSSGANVLTF. The CDR3, as DNA: TGTGCCAGCAGCGGGAGCTCTGGGGCCAACGTCCTGACTTTC.

This clone is a singleton in its sample. The chain recombines TRBV5-1 with TRBJ1-1, with a possible D match to TRBD1 (6 bases). Trimming left V 0 bases short and J 5 bases short, with 11 bases between. The germline CDR1 and CDR2 sequences are SGHRS and YFSETQ. CDR3 length: 14 amino acids. CDR3 DNA: TGCGCCAGCAGCTTGGAAACAAGGGGGACTGAAGCTTTCTTT. Amino acid sequence: CASSLETRGTEAFF.

This chain joins TRBV28 and TRBJ2-5, with 9 nucleotides matching TRBD1. Germline lookup yields CDR1 MDHEN and CDR2 SYDVKM. V gave up 6 bases and J gave up 5 bases; unmatched junction bases: 10. The length of the CDR3 is 15 residues. The CDR3 sequence is CASRPRQGGRETQYF. The CDR3 region has the DNA TGTGCCAGCAGACCCCGACAGGGGGGACGCGAGACCCAGTACTTC.

The chain combines TRBV6-5 with TRBJ2-3, with 7 bases identical to TRBD1. The trim removed 1 base at V and 1 base at J, leaving 5 bases unmatched. The CDR3 extends over 16 amino acids. Germline V CDR1 and CDR2: MNHEY, SVGAGI. CDR3 nucleotide sequence: TGTGCCAGCAGTTACTTCCGGACAGGCGGCACAGATACGCAGTATTTT. Translating it yields CASSYFRTGGTDTQYF.